The clone carrying this TCR beta chain was observed once. One entry per CDR3 protein, called by TCRdb with MiXCR from the reads. The table records about 180,000 distinct CDR3 sequences, around 15% of them present only once. This specimen comes from a study of T cell repertoires in cytomegalovirus infection. The CDR3 length is 14 residues. V lost 3 bases and J lost 0; bases outside the gene matches: 3. The germline V gene encodes CDR1 SQVTM and CDR2 ANQGSEA. V usage is TRBV29-1 and J usage is TRBJ2-3; 7 bases are shared with TRBD1. The sequence came from a human donor in good health (CMV status not recorded). Some clones in this sample may be carry-over from other donors' samples. Sequencing was performed on PBMCs. The CDR3 coding sequence is TGCAGCGTTGATTGGACAGGTAGCACAGATACGCAGTATTTT. It translates to CSVDWTGSTDTQYF.